This T cell receptor (beta chain) was captured in a study of cytomegalovirus exposure and HLA in healthy donors. Study-level information: Prior work identified 117 million unique TCR beta sequences in about 179 million T cells.

Healthy bone marrow donors formed the donor group. The CDR3 length is 15 residues. V was shortened by 1 base and J by 1 base, with 10 bases between the two germline ends. CDR1 SGHRS and CDR2 YFSETQ come from the germline V gene. Remarks on this clone: This same CDR3 is encoded by further DNA sequences in the sample.

Use of 60 Vbeta and 13 Jbeta primers characterized the PCR. Using immunoSEQ multiplex PCR, the repertoire was profiled, and TCRdb retains in-frame clones only, with some absent. Of under 200,000 clones in the sample, around 80% are singletons; the top ten hold around 0.74%. This chain joins TRBV5-1 and TRBJ2-3; TRBD2 might be the D (6 bases). This TCR derives from a woman aged 40 to 50 in good health and CMV-seronegative. Sequenced material: PBMCs. As DNA, the CDR3 is TGCGCCAGCAGCTTGAGGGTAGCGGGCACAGATACGCAGTATTTT. This translates into CASSLRVAGTDTQYF.